The present T cell receptor beta chain was sequenced within a study of T-cell memory formation after mild COVID-19. Study-wide findings and caveats: In pre-infection memory, a portion of responding clones appeared, which suggested that cross-reactive memory joined.

TCRdb fed the 5' RACE reads into MiXCR, producing one record per CDR3 protein. There are hundreds of thousands of distinct CDR3 sequences in the sample; roughly a quarter occur only once, and less than 15% lies in the top ten. With respect to this clonotype: Its antigen is as yet unknown.

CDR3 length equals 14 residues. The V and J ends lost 2 bases and 6 bases respectively, with 15 bases between them. Germline V gene lookup returns CDR1 SGHNT and CDR2 YYREEE (reference sequence). The sample consisted of PBMCs or a T cell subset sorted from them (not recorded which). The rearrangement uses TRBV5-4 and TRBJ2-7; D could derive from TRBD1 or TRBD2 (5 bases each). This TCR was recovered from an adult woman who had mild COVID-19 (a few samples of this study predate the infection). Cell type and time point are not known. In DNA form, the CDR3 reads TGTGCCAGCAGCTTAGGGACCAGCCGGGGCGAGCAGTACTTC. This gives the protein CASSLGTSRGEQYF.